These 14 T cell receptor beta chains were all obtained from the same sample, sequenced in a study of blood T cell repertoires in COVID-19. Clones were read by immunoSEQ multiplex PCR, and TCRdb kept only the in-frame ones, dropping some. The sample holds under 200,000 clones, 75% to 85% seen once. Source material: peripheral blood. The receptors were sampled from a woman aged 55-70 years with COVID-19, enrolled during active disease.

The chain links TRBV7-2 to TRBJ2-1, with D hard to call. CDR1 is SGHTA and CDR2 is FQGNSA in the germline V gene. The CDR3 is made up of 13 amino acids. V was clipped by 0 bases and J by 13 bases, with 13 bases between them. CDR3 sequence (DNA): TGTGCCAGCAGCTTAGCAGCCGACTCCTCCCAGTTCTTC. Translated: CASSLAADSSQFF.

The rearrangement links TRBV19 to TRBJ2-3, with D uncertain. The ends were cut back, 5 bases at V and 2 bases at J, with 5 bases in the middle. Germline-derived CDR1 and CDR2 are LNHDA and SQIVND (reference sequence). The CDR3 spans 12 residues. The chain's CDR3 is CASSFNTDTQYF. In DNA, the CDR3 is TGTGCCAGTAGTTTCAACACAGATACGCAGTATTTT.

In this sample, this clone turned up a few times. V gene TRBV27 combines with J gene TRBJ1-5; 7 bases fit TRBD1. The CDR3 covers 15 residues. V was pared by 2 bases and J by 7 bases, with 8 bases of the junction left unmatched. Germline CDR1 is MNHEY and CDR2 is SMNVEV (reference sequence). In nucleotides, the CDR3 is TGTGCCAGCAGTTTAAGCGAGGGGGCGAGGCAGCCCCAGCATTTT. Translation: CASSLSEGARQPQHF.

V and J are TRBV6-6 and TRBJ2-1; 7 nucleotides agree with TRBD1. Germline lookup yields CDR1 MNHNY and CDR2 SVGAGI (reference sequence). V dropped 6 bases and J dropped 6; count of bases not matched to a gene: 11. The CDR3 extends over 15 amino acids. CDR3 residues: CASRPGQVRVNEQFF. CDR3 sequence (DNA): TGTGCCAGCAGACCAGGACAGGTTAGGGTCAATGAGCAGTTCTTC.

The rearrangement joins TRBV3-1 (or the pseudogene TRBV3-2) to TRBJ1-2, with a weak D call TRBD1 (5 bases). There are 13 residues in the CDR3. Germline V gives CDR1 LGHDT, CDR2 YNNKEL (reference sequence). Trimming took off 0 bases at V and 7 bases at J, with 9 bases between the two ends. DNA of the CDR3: TGTGCCAGCAGCCAAGAAGGGGCAGGTGGCTACACCTTC. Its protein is CASSQEGAGGYTF.

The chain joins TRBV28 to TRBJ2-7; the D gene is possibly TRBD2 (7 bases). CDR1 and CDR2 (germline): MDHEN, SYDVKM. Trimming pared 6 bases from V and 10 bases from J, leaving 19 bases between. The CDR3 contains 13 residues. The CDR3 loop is CASRRIGGGAQYF. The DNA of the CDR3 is TGTGCCAGCAGGCGCATCGGCGGGGGCGCCCAGTACTTC.

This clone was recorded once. The DNA for the CDR3 is TGTGCCAGCAGCTCCGGACTAGCGGGAGGAGATGAGCAGTTCTTC. This gives the protein CASSSGLAGGDEQFF. V is TRBV7-3 and J is TRBJ2-1; TRBD2 matches at 14 bases. Germline CDR1 reads SGHTA; CDR2 reads FQGTGA. The CDR3 has 15 amino acids. The ends lost 4 bases at V and 8 bases at J; junction bases unmatched: 4.

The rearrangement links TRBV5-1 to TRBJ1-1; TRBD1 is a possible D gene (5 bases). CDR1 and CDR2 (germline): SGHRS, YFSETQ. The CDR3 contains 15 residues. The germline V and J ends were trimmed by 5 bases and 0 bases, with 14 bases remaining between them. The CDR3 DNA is TGCGCCAGCAGGGGGCCCGACCCCATGAACACTGAAGCTTTCTTT. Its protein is CASRGPDPMNTEAFF. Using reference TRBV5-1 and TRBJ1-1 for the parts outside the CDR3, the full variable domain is KAGVTQTPRYLIKTRGQQVTLSCSPISGHRSVSWYQQTPGQGLQFLFEYFSETQRNKGNFPGRFSGRQFSNSRSEMNVSTLELGDSALYLCASRGPDPMNTEAFFGQGTRLTVV.

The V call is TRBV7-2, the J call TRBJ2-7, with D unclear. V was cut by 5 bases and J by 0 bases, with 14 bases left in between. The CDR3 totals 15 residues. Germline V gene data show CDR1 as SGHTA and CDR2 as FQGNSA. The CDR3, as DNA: TGTGCCAGCAGCCGTTCTTTCTTGAGCTCCTACGAGCAGTACTTC. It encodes CASSRSFLSSYEQYF.

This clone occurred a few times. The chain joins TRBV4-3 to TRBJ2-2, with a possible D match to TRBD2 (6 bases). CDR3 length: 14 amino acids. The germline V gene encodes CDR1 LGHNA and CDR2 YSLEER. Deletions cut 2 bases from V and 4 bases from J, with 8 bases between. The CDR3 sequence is CASSQSGVTGELFF. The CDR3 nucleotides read TGCGCCAGCAGCCAATCGGGGGTCACCGGGGAGCTGTTTTTT.

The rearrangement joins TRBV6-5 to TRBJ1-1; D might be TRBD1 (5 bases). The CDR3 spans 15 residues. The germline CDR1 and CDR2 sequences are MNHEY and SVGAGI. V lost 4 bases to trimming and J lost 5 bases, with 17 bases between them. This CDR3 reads CASSSLQGGVTEAFF. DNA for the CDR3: TGTGCCAGCAGTTCTCTCCAGGGTGGGGTAACTGAAGCTTTCTTT.

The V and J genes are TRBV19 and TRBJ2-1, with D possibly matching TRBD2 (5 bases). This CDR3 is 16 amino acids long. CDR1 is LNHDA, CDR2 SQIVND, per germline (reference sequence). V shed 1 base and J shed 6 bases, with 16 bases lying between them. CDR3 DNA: TGTGCCAGTAGTATAGCGGGCCTAGCCCACCGCAATGAGCAGTTCTTC. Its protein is CASSIAGLAHRNEQFF. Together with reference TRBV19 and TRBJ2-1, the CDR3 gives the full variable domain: DGGITQSPKYLFRKEGQNVTLSCEQNLNHDAMYWYRQDPGQGLRLIYYSQIVNDFQKGDIAEGYSVSREKKESFPLTVTSAQKNPTAFYLCASSIAGLAHRNEQFFGPGTRLTVL.

CDR3 protein: CATSRGGDSSGNTIYF. Written as DNA, the CDR3 is TGTGCCACCAGCAGAGGCGGGGACAGCTCTGGAAACACCATATATTTT. The rearrangement joins TRBV15 to TRBJ1-3; 7 nucleotides align to TRBD1. This CDR3 region has 16 residues. The V gene's germline CDR1 is LNHNV and CDR2 YYDKDF (reference sequence). The ends lost 1 base at V and 0 bases at J; junction bases unmatched: 3.

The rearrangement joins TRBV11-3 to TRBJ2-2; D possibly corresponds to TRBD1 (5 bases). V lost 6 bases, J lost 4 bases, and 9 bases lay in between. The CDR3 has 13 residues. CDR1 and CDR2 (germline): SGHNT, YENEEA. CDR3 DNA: TGTGCCAGCAGGGGGCGAGCCACCGGGGAGCTGTTTTTT. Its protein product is CASRGRATGELFF.